The rows below give T cell receptor beta chains drawn from one sample of a study of CXCR3-negative and CXCR3-positive naive CD8 T cells. TCRdb reworked the 5' RACE reads into one entry per CDR3 protein, no DNA. The sample includes 84,000 or so distinct CDR3 sequences. Sequenced: naive CXCR3+ CD8+ T cells from blood. These receptors were obtained from a human donor in good health. Some clones in this sample may be carry-over from other donors' samples. The CDR3 runs from the conserved cysteine through the conserved F or W.

length	V	J	CDR3
17	TRBV3-1	TRBJ2-3	CASSQDGPAPSTDTQYF
16	TRBV9	TRBJ2-2	CASSVWGQPDTGELFF
14	TRBV5-1	TRBJ1-1	CASSLAWGNTEAFF
14	TRBV29-1	TRBJ2-3	CSVQTSGGTDTQYF
14	TRBV7-2	TRBJ1-1	CASSPLTGGTEAFF
14	TRBV28	TRBJ2-7	CASSPSGPYREQYF
14	TRBV6-6	TRBJ2-2	CASTPKGNTGELFF
15	TRBV19	TRBJ1-1	CASSETGWGSDEAFF
16	TRBV3-1	TRBJ2-2	CASSPLWGGRSGELFF
14	TRBV6-2/TRBV6-3	TRBJ2-2	CASSPRPETGELFF
13	TRBV28	TRBJ2-5	CASSSVSYETQYF
13	TRBV28	TRBJ2-2	CATQIAVTGELFF
15	TRBV28	TRBJ2-7	CASISEGEQGYEQYF
16	TRBV27	TRBJ2-3	CASSPLVVPGTDTQYF
14	TRBV12-3/TRBV12-4	TRBJ2-7	CASSVAGGLGEQYF
15	TRBV7-7	TRBJ2-2	CASSPSGRDTGELFF
13	TRBV29-1	TRBJ2-7	CSVERDTPYEQYF
15	TRBV28	TRBJ2-2	CASSFSGQNTGELFF
14	TRBV5-5	TRBJ2-2	CASSAGLAGDELFF
14	TRBV28	TRBJ2-3	CASSLRGRPDTQYF
15	TRBV29-1	TRBJ2-5	CSVAGGGGLVETQYF
13	TRBV3-1	TRBJ2-7	CASSRDRGHEQYF
15	TRBV15	TRBJ2-1	CATSAKTKGDNEQFF
13	TRBV3-1	TRBJ1-1	CASSGTGEAEAFF
19	TRBV4-1	TRBJ2-5	CASSQERVRGTGLQETQYF
13	TRBV20-1	TRBJ2-3	CSAPGTTSDTQYF
14	TRBV12-3/TRBV12-4	TRBJ2-1	CASSSGSQVDEQFF
16	TRBV6-4	TRBJ2-3	CASSPTGEGFTDTQYF
15	TRBV18	TRBJ2-1	CASSPDGTWGDEQFF
16	TRBV12-5	TRBJ1-1	CASVLTTGAYPPEAFF
14	TRBV5-1	TRBJ2-2	CASSWTEGTGELFF
14	TRBV10-3	TRBJ2-7	CATDEEQGAYEQYF